The 16 T cell receptor beta chains reported below all come from one sample, sequenced in a study of blood T cell repertoires in COVID-19 (TCRdb year 2020). To prepare the library, the immunoSEQ multiplex PCR assay was applied. In its TCRdb copy, this immuneACCESS table keeps in-frame sequences only and misses some clones. Where compared with another copy, unresolved V genes explain less than half of these, and the others have no known cause. The sample table records approximately 210,000 clones; around 85% of these occur just once. The ten biggest clones cover around 5.4% of the sample. Specimen: peripheral blood. All receptors derive from a human donor in a cohort sampled during active COVID-19.

This chain joins TRBV13 and TRBJ2-1; D unresolved. The CDR3 runs 15 residues. Germline V CDR1 and CDR2: PRHDT, FYEKMQ (reference sequence). Deletions cut 8 bases from V and 4 bases from J, with 18 bases between. CDR3 nucleotides: TGTGCCAGCTCGCTCCGTTGGCACATGTACAATGAGCAGTTCTTC. This sequence encodes CASSLRWHMYNEQFF.

This clone was observed a few times. This chain links TRBV7-3 with TRBJ2-7, with 11 bases identical to TRBD2. Germline trimming cut 5 bases from V and 0 bases from J; bases unmatched to any gene: 0. CDR1 and CDR2 (germline): SGHTA, FQGTGA. CDR3 length equals 14 residues. The CDR3 bases are TGTGCCAGCAGCCTAGCGGGGGGCTCCTACGAGCAGTACTTC. It yields the protein CASSLAGGSYEQYF.

The rearrangement links TRBV5-1 to TRBJ2-7; 11 bases map to TRBD2. The J segment lost 0 bases and the V segment lost 4 bases, leaving 3 bases of the junction unmatched. Germline V gene lookup returns CDR1 SGHRS and CDR2 YFSETQ. CDR3 length: 15 amino acids. This CDR3 reads CASSPTSGSSYEQYF. The DNA for the CDR3 is TGCGCCAGCAGCCCTACTAGCGGGAGCTCCTACGAGCAGTACTTC.

This clone was picked up a small number of times. The chain couples TRBV6-2 or TRBV6-3 to TRBJ2-1, with D possibly being TRBD2 (6 bases). Germline V gene data show CDR1 as MNHEY and CDR2 as SVGEGT. The length of the CDR3 is 15 residues. V was cut by 2 bases and J by 2 bases, with 10 bases left in between. CDR3 amino acids: CASSYVGGPYNEQFF. The CDR3 DNA follows: TGTGCCAGCAGTTACGTGGGAGGCCCCTACAATGAGCAGTTCTTC.

The chain recombines TRBV7-2 with TRBJ2-7, with TRBD2 matching 7 bases. V shed 3 bases, J shed 0 bases, and the junction held 5 bases outside the gene matches. This CDR3 has 15 residues. Germline CDR1 reads SGHTA; CDR2 reads FQGNSA. CDR3 sequence reads: CASSFTSANSYEQYF. In DNA form, the CDR3 reads TGTGCCAGCAGCTTCACTAGCGCTAACTCCTACGAGCAGTACTTC.

The chain links TRBV6-2 or TRBV6-3 to TRBJ2-1, with 8 bases matching TRBD2. Per germline, CDR1 MNHEY and CDR2 SVGEGT. The ends lost 5 bases at V and 8 bases at J; junction bases unmatched: 8. The CDR3 is made up of 14 amino acids. CDR3 residues: CASSRPAGVHEQFF. CDR3 nucleotide sequence: TGTGCCAGCAGTCGGCCAGCGGGAGTCCATGAGCAGTTCTTC.

The V gene is TRBV11-2, the J gene TRBJ2-7; D is undetermined. V lost 5 bases and J 2 bases, leaving 13 bases between the germline ends. The germline CDR1 and CDR2 sequences are SGHAT and FQNNGV. The CDR3 loop spans 14 amino acids. This CDR3 is CASSPAGPTYEQYF. DNA of the CDR3: TGTGCCAGCAGCCCAGCTGGGCCCACCTACGAGCAGTACTTC.

This chain connects TRBV3-1 (or the pseudogene TRBV3-2) to TRBJ1-5, with unresolved D. Trimming removed 0 bases from V and 0 bases from J, with 6 bases in between. This CDR3 is 15 amino acids long. Germline CDR1 reads LGHDT; CDR2 reads YNNKEL (reference sequence). The CDR3 is CASSQDLYSNQPQHF. CDR3 DNA sequence: TGTGCCAGCAGCCAAGATCTCTATAGCAATCAGCCCCAGCATTTT.

The V gene is TRBV24-1, the J gene TRBJ2-1; tentative D call: TRBD2 (6 bases). Germline V gene sequence: CDR1 KGHDR, CDR2 SFDVKD. The CDR3 runs 15 residues. V lost 4 bases to trimming and J lost 10 bases, with 19 bases between them. CDR3 nucleotide sequence: TGTGCCACCAGTGACCTACGCACTGGCGGGGAAGAGCAGTTCTTC. Its translation: CATSDLRTGGEEQFF.

The CDR3 sequence: CASSPTSNTGELFF. The CDR3 DNA reads as TGTGCCAGCTCACCCACTAGCAACACCGGGGAGCTGTTTTTT. The V gene is TRBV18, the J gene TRBJ2-2, with D possibly TRBD2 on 6 matching bases. V shed 3 bases and J shed 2 bases, with 7 bases lying between them. Per the germline V gene, CDR1 is KGHSH and CDR2 is LQKENI. The CDR3 has 14 residues. The entire variable domain, with the rest obtained from reference TRBV18 and TRBJ2-2, is as follows: NAGVMQNPRHLVRRRGQEARLRCSPMKGHSHVYWYRQLPEEGLKFMVYLQKENIIDESGMPKERFSAEFPKEGPSILRIQQVVRGDSAAYFCASSPTSNTGELFFGEGSRLTVL.

This chain links TRBV10-3 with TRBJ1-1; TRBD1 aligns across 10 bases. Germline-derived CDR1 and CDR2 are ENHRY and SYGVKD. The V gene end was trimmed by 7 bases and the J gene end by 0 bases; junction bases not matched to a gene: 8. This CDR3 is 16 amino acids long. CDR3 sequence reads: CAIKSDRGRMNTEAFF. For the CDR3, the DNA is TGTGCCATCAAATCCGACAGGGGGCGAATGAACACTGAAGCTTTCTTT.

The rearrangement joins TRBV19 to TRBJ2-1, with TRBD2 matching over 15 bases. Germline loops: CDR1 LNHDA, CDR2 SQIVND (reference sequence). The CDR3 contains 16 residues. V shed 5 bases and J 5 bases; nucleotides not matched to a gene: 4. The CDR3 DNA is TGTGCCAGTAGTCCCGGACTAGCGGGGGGGAACAATGAGCAGTTCTTC. Amino acid sequence: CASSPGLAGGNNEQFF.

The chain uses TRBV7-3 and TRBJ2-2; TRBD1 might be the D (6 bases). Germline CDR1 is SGHTA and CDR2 is FQGTGA. V shed 2 bases and J shed 5 bases, with 9 bases lying between them. The CDR3 has 14 amino acids. CDR3 region: CASSLGQKTGELFF. As DNA, the CDR3 is TGTGCCAGCAGCTTAGGACAGAAGACCGGGGAGCTGTTTTTT.

V gene TRBV11-2 combines with J gene TRBJ1-1, with D uncertain. Trimming took 1 base from V and 1 from J, leaving 7 bases between them. The CDR3 totals 14 residues. Germline V CDR1 and CDR2: SGHAT, FQNNGV. The CDR3 DNA follows: TGTGCCAGCAGCTTAGGGGCGGGGAACACTGAAGCTTTCTTT. Its translation is CASSLGAGNTEAFF.

The chain recombines TRBV5-4 with TRBJ2-7; D remains ambiguous. This CDR3 contains 14 residues. CDR1 and CDR2 (germline): SGHNT, YYREEE (reference sequence). V was trimmed by 0 bases and J by 2 bases, leaving 9 bases between them. CDR3 region: CASSLDGSPYEQYF. Written as DNA, the CDR3 is TGTGCCAGCAGCTTGGACGGGTCCCCCTACGAGCAGTACTTC.

Concerning this clone: This sample includes further DNA sequences coding for the same CDR3. The V and J genes are TRBV7-3 and TRBJ1-1; possible D gene TRBD1, 5 bases. Germline values: CDR1 SGHTA, CDR2 FQGTGA. The CDR3 consists of 13 residues. V shed 0 bases and J shed 4 bases, with 6 bases lying between them. CDR3 nucleotides: TGTGCCAGCAGCTTAACAGGGGTCACTGAAGCTTTCTTT. It translates to CASSLTGVTEAFF.